This T cell receptor beta chain comes out of a study of T cell responses to AZD1222 COVID-19 vaccine. The CDR3 loop spans 17 amino acids. Losses at the gene ends were 5 bases for V and 2 bases for J; bases not matched to a gene: 13. Looked up from germline, CDR1 is SGHVS and CDR2 is FNYEAQ. Repertoires were generated with immunoSEQ multiplex PCR, while TCRdb's copy carries only in-frame clones and drops some. The repertoire has around 130,000 clones, about 90% of them found once; the top ten carry over 5%. The V call is TRBV7-6, the J call TRBJ2-7; TRBD1 matches at 9 bases. The sequence derives from an adult in good health. Here the sequenced sample was peripheral blood, taken on day 0 of AZD1222 vaccination. As DNA, the CDR3 is TGTGCCAGCAGCCCACTAGTGGGGGACAGGGTTACCTACGAGCAGTACTTC. Translation gives CASSPLVGDRVTYEQYF.